This is a list of T cell receptor beta chains from one sample in a study of cytomegalovirus exposure and HLA in healthy donors. Repertoires were generated with immunoSEQ multiplex PCR, while TCRdb's copy carries only in-frame clones and drops some. The sample comprises some 110,000 clones, 90% to 95% of which are singletons, and under 1.5% rests with the top ten. The sequenced material came from PBMCs. The receptors stem from a woman aged 18-30 years in good health and CMV-seronegative. The CDR3 runs from the conserved cysteine through the conserved F or W. D genes are given only for firm matches. The size of a clone is reported for some rows only, either as once, few or many, or as a class for expanded clones.

J: TRBJ1-2; size: -; V: TRBV30; D: -; CDR3: CASYDRDNGYTF; DNA: TGTGCCTCCTACGACAGAGACAACGGCTACACCTTC
J: TRBJ1-2; size: -; V: TRBV15; D: -; CDR3: CATSRVDSWGYTF; DNA: TGTGCCACCAGCAGAGTTGACAGCTGGGGCTACACCTTC
J: TRBJ2-1; size: -; V: TRBV19; D: TRBD2; CDR3: CASREAGGLYNEQFF; DNA: TGTGCCAGTAGAGAGGCGGGAGGACTATACAATGAGCAGTTCTTC
J: TRBJ2-7; size: -; V: TRBV29-1; D: -; CDR3: CSVAQDYEQYF; DNA: TGCAGCGTGGCCCAAGACTACGAGCAGTACTTC
J: TRBJ1-3; size: -; V: TRBV18; D: TRBD1; CDR3: CASSPPGTGVHEGNTIYF; DNA: TGTGCCAGCTCACCACCGGGGACAGGGGTACATGAAGGAAACACCATATATTTT
J: TRBJ2-1; size: -; V: TRBV13; D: -; CDR3: CASSLEYGHEQFF; DNA: TGTGCCAGCAGCTTAGAGTATGGGCATGAGCAGTTCTTC
J: TRBJ2-7; size: -; V: TRBV6-7; D: -; CDR3: CASSCFRTEDYEQYF; DNA: TGTGCCAGCAGTTGTTTCAGGACAGAGGACTACGAGCAGTACTTC
J: TRBJ1-5; size: -; V: TRBV30; D: -; CDR3: CAWSEGNNQPQHF; DNA: TGTGCCTGGAGTGAGGGGAACAATCAGCCCCAGCATTTT
J: TRBJ2-7; size: -; V: TRBV13; D: -; CDR3: CASSVQGAPISYEQYF; DNA: TGTGCCAGCAGCGTACAGGGTGCCCCTATCTCCTACGAGCAGTACTTC
J: TRBJ1-1; size: -; V: TRBV6-5; D: -; CDR3: CASSYRQEGTEAFF; DNA: TGTGCCAGCAGTTACCGACAGGAAGGGACTGAAGCTTTCTTT
J: TRBJ2-3; size: -; V: TRBV6-1; D: -; CDR3: CASSEAPGTGDTQYF; DNA: TGTGCCAGCAGTGAAGCCCCGGGAACGGGAGATACGCAGTATTTT
J: TRBJ1-4; size: -; V: TRBV28; D: -; CDR3: CASSPDRGNEKLFF; DNA: TGTGCCAGCAGTCCGGACAGAGGTAATGAAAAACTGTTTTTT
J: TRBJ2-1; size: -; V: TRBV5-6; D: TRBD1; CDR3: CASSWGGQGSNEQFF; DNA: TGTGCCAGCAGCTGGGGGGGACAGGGGAGCAATGAGCAGTTCTTC
J: TRBJ1-1; size: -; V: TRBV19; D: -; CDR3: CASNNVHSEAFF; DNA: TGTGCCAGTAACAACGTCCACAGTGAAGCTTTCTTT
J: TRBJ2-5; size: -; V: TRBV7-7; D: -; CDR3: CASSTPLGSQYF; DNA: TGTGCCAGCAGCACACCCCTAGGAAGCCAGTACTTC
J: TRBJ1-1; size: -; V: TRBV25-1; D: -; CDR3: CASSSLADTEAFF; DNA: TGTGCCAGCAGTTCCCTGGCGGACACTGAAGCTTTCTTT
J: TRBJ2-3; size: -; V: TRBV6-5; D: -; CDR3: CASSPSADTQYF; DNA: TGTGCCAGCAGTCCCTCAGCGGATACGCAGTATTTT
J: TRBJ2-7; size: -; V: TRBV2; D: -; CDR3: CASSDVLALSYEQYF; DNA: TGTGCCAGCAGTGATGTGCTAGCGCTCTCCTACGAGCAGTACTTC
J: TRBJ2-1; size: -; V: TRBV2; D: TRBD2; CDR3: CASRGGLAGGEQFF; DNA: TGTGCCAGCAGGGGGGGACTAGCGGGAGGTGAGCAGTTCTTC
J: TRBJ2-1; size: -; V: TRBV30; D: -; CDR3: CAWSVMGGEQFF; DNA: TGTGCCTGGAGTGTGATGGGGGGAGAGCAGTTCTTC
J: TRBJ2-7; size: -; V: TRBV10-3; D: TRBD1; CDR3: CAISAGTGVDEQYF; DNA: TGTGCCATCAGTGCGGGGACAGGGGTCGACGAGCAGTACTTC
J: TRBJ2-1; size: -; V: TRBV18; D: TRBD1; CDR3: CASSLRGQGTHNEQFF; DNA: TGTGCCAGCTCACTTAGAGGACAGGGGACCCACAATGAGCAGTTCTTC
J: TRBJ1-3; size: -; V: TRBV5-1; D: -; CDR3: CASRAGSGNTIYF; DNA: TGCGCCAGCCGGGCGGGCTCTGGAAACACCATATATTTT
J: TRBJ1-1; size: -; V: TRBV11-1; D: -; CDR3: CASRSGGWTEAFF; DNA: TGTGCCAGCAGGTCGGGGGGGTGGACTGAAGCTTTCTTT
J: TRBJ2-7; size: once; V: TRBV30; D: TRBD1; CDR3: CAWTKGAQNEQYF; DNA: TGTGCCTGGACCAAGGGGGCCCAGAACGAGCAGTACTTC
J: TRBJ1-5; size: -; V: TRBV28; D: TRBD1; CDR3: CASSPRGQGFQPQHF; DNA: TGTGCCAGCAGTCCTCGGGGACAGGGGTTTCAGCCCCAGCATTTT
J: TRBJ2-5; size: -; V: TRBV13; D: TRBD2; CDR3: CASSFTSGRLQTQYF; DNA: TGTGCCAGCAGCTTCACTAGCGGGCGGTTGCAGACCCAGTACTTC
J: TRBJ1-4; size: -; V: TRBV13; D: -; CDR3: CASSLWGDEKLFF; DNA: TGTGCCAGCAGCTTATGGGGCGACGAAAAACTGTTTTTT
J: TRBJ2-7; size: -; V: TRBV30; D: TRBD2; CDR3: CAWGKPSGYEQYF; DNA: TGTGCCTGGGGTAAACCTAGCGGATACGAGCAGTACTTC
J: TRBJ1-2; size: few; V: TRBV9; D: TRBD1; CDR3: CASSDTGVGGGYTF; DNA: TGTGCCAGCAGCGACACAGGGGTCGGTGGTGGCTACACCTTC
J: TRBJ1-4; size: -; V: TRBV30; D: -; CDR3: CAWSVRFEKLFF; DNA: TGTGCCTGGAGTGTACGGTTTGAAAAACTGTTTTTT
J: TRBJ2-7; size: -; V: TRBV11-2; D: -; CDR3: CASSLDHSRYSYEQYF; DNA: TGTGCCAGCAGCTTAGACCACAGCCGCTACTCCTACGAGCAGTACTTC
J: TRBJ1-4; size: -; V: TRBV18; D: -; CDR3: CASSPAFEGEKLFF; DNA: TGTGCCAGCTCACCGGCTTTCGAGGGTGAAAAACTGTTTTTT
J: TRBJ2-7; size: -; V: TRBV30; D: -; CDR3: CAWSEGGSEQYF; DNA: TGTGCCTGGAGTGAGGGGGGGAGCGAGCAGTACTTC
J: TRBJ2-3; size: -; V: TRBV6-1; D: TRBD1; CDR3: CASSEGDRGAWTDTQYF; DNA: TGTGCCAGCAGTGAAGGAGACAGGGGAGCATGGACAGATACGCAGTATTTT
J: TRBJ2-1; size: -; V: TRBV15; D: TRBD1; CDR3: CATSRDRETGVNEQFF; DNA: TGTGCCACCAGCAGAGATAGGGAAACAGGGGTCAATGAGCAGTTCTTC
J: TRBJ1-6; size: -; V: TRBV5-1; D: -; CDR3: CASSLSRENSPLHF; DNA: TGCGCCAGCAGCTTGAGCAGGGAAAATTCACCCCTCCACTTT
J: TRBJ1-1; size: once; V: TRBV19; D: TRBD1; CDR3: CASSILPGQGLRRDEAFF; DNA: TGTGCCAGTAGTATATTACCGGGACAGGGCCTTCGTCGGGATGAAGCTTTCTTT
J: TRBJ1-6; size: few; V: TRBV12-5; D: TRBD1; CDR3: CASGRTGSNSPLHF; DNA: TGTGCTAGTGGCAGGACAGGGTCTAATTCACCCCTCCACTTT
J: TRBJ2-7; size: -; V: TRBV15; D: TRBD1; CDR3: CATSRDSGQGYEQYF; DNA: TGTGCCACCAGCAGAGATAGCGGACAGGGCTACGAGCAGTACTTC
J: TRBJ1-1; size: -; V: TRBV7-9; D: -; CDR3: CASSHNSDKTGTEAFF; DNA: TGTGCCAGCAGCCACAACTCCGACAAAACGGGGACTGAAGCTTTCTTT
J: TRBJ2-1; size: -; V: TRBV28; D: TRBD2; CDR3: CASQAGPSYNEQFF; DNA: TGTGCCAGCCAAGCGGGACCCTCCTACAATGAGCAGTTCTTC